The clone carrying this TCR beta chain has only a few counts. Its antigen is unidentified. This sample was included in a study of human T cells and chemical hapten exposure. Study-level background: Per-sample TCR yield variability stemmed mainly from small pooled library volume differences.

Germline V gene sequence: CDR1 LNHDA, CDR2 SQIVND (reference sequence). Trimming removed 0 bases from V and 6 bases from J, with 12 bases in between. This CDR3 has 14 residues. Unfractionated whole blood yielded total RNA. Individual cDNA molecules received unique molecular identifiers in the library. Authors' data handling: With a range of about 23,224 to 750,000, the median per sample was 95,638 TCRs. One entry per CDR3 protein results from TCRdb running MiXCR on the 5' RACE reads. TCRdb, not the authors, supplied the V and J calls. In the table there are about 81,000 distinct CDR3 sequences, approximately 15% of which are singletons. Broader study findings: Once DPC sensitization occurred, TCRs above 1 in 1000 frequency showed no change.

The clonotype was recovered from a female donor in good health. The chain employs TRBV19 and TRBJ2-7; possibly TRBD1 for D (6 bases). In DNA, the CDR3 is TGTGCCAGTAGTATAGATCACAGGGTTTCCGAGCAGTACTTC. Translating it yields CASSIDHRVSEQYF.